These 2 T cell receptor beta chains were sequenced from one sample in a study of blood T cell repertoires in COVID-19. Assay: immunoSEQ multiplex PCR; the TCRdb copy retains only in-frame clones and omits some. This sample carries tens of thousands of clones, around 85% of them seen once, and the ten largest clones take more than 7.5%. The sample consisted of peripheral blood. The source of these receptors is a man at least 80 years old with active COVID-19.

In its sample, this clone was seen a few times. The rearrangement joins TRBV6-4 to TRBJ2-3, with 8 bases lining up with TRBD2. The CDR3 covers 15 residues. The germline CDR1 and CDR2 sequences are MRHNA and SNTAGT. The V and J ends lost 4 bases and 0 bases, in that order; junction bases with no gene match: 3. This CDR3 reads CASSVLAGSTDTQYF. The CDR3 bases are TGTGCCAGCAGTGTGTTAGCGGGGAGCACAGATACGCAGTATTTT.

J is TRBJ2-1 and V is TRBV19; 11 bases agree with TRBD2. The CDR3 extends over 13 amino acids. The V gene end was trimmed by 9 bases and the J gene end by 6 bases; junction bases not matched to a gene: 4. Germline CDR1 and CDR2: LNHDA and SQIVND (reference sequence). Here the CDR3 DNA reads TGTGCCAGCTCTAGCGGGGGGCGCAATGAGCAGTTCTTC. It specifies CASSSGGRNEQFF.